This T cell receptor beta chain was identified in a study of memory CD4+ T cells and cytomegalovirus serostatus. Whole-study context: Of the healthy Belgian adults, 9 were CMV seropositive and 20 to 30 seronegative. Study-level results: Suggested: most of the CMV-linked TCR signature lies in CD4+ memory cells.

This clone was picked up a small number of times. Its antigen is still unknown. The CDR3 runs to 13 residues. Germline loops: CDR1 MNHNS, CDR2 SASEGT. Trimming stripped 2 bases from V and 10 bases from J, with 12 bases between. Source study methods: Out-of-frame sequences were removed, leaving 2 million to 2.5 million distinct TCRbeta sequences. Assay used: immunoSEQ multiplex PCR; TCRdb lists only in-frame clones, some missing. V and J calls and clone size are those listed in that table; D and trimming were worked out from the DNA. The table shows tens of thousands of clones, with 78% occurring only once. Single viable CD3+CD4+CD8-CD45RO+ cells were sorted as the memory CD4+ T cells. After thawing, CD4+ T cells were positively selected.

The receptor was isolated from an adult in good health and CMV-seronegative. The chain joins TRBV6-1 to TRBJ2-1; possible D gene TRBD2, 6 bases. The source material was memory CD4+ T cells from blood. CDR3 sequence reads: CASSEWKAGEQFF. DNA for the CDR3: TGTGCCAGCAGTGAATGGAAGGCGGGAGAGCAGTTCTTC.